This T cell receptor (beta chain) appears in the sequencing data of a study of T cell repertoires in cytomegalovirus infection. General study points: Cumulated frequencies of public TCR beta families served to identify carriers of CMV plus the relevant HLA.

Germline CDR1 is MGHRA and CDR2 is YSYEKL. The CDR3 totals 12 residues. V was trimmed by 1 base and J by 7 bases, leaving 5 bases between them. TCRdb re-called the reads through MiXCR, storing one row per CDR3 protein. The repertoire holds 350,000 to 400,000 distinct CDR3 sequences, with about 34% as singletons. With respect to this clonotype: Its antigen is unidentified.

J is TRBJ2-1 and V is TRBV4-1; D is unresolved. The specimen comprised cultured PBMCs, sampled from culture after CMV antigen stimulation. This receptor was identified in a human donor in good health (CMV status not recorded). Some clones in this sample may be carry-over from other donors' samples. Here the CDR3 DNA reads TGCGCCAGCAGCCAAGGGAGAAATGAGCAGTTCTTC. Residues: CASSQGRNEQFF.